Listed below are T cell receptor beta chains from one sample, sequenced in a study of blood T cells in healthy people across ages. TCRdb fed the 5' RACE reads into MiXCR, producing one record per CDR3 protein. The repertoire holds hundreds of thousands of distinct CDR3 sequences, with around 32% as singletons. The sample comprised blood. Receptor source: a woman at least 80 years old in good health. The CDR3 runs from the conserved cysteine through the conserved F or W. The order of the fields is D gene, clone size, V gene, J gene, CDR3 DNA, CDR3 protein. D genes are given only for firm matches. Some rows have no size entry. The others give once, few or many, or a class for an expanded clone.

-	few	TRBV3-1	TRBJ1-4	TGTGCCAGCACGCTCGGGGGTGAAAAACTGTTTTTT	CASTLGGEKLFF
-	many	TRBV6-2/TRBV6-3	TRBJ2-5	TGTGCCAGCAGTTACTCCCTTCAACAGGGAACGTTGGAGACCCAGTACTTC	CASSYSLQQGTLETQYF
TRBD1	-	TRBV15	TRBJ1-1	TGTGCCACCAGCAGGGCCGACAGGGGGCATGGTGCTTTCTTT	CATSRADRGHGAFF
TRBD2	few	TRBV15	TRBJ2-3	TGTGCCACCAGCAATGTAGCGGGGGGCGGGGGTACGCAGTATTTT	CATSNVAGGGGTQYF
-	-	TRBV29-1	TRBJ2-1	TGCAGCGTTTTCGGGGGTCCTATGTTCTTC	CSVFGGPMFF
-	many	TRBV20-1	TRBJ1-2	TGCAGTGCTAGAGATTCGGCCAGCTATGGCTACACCTTC	CSARDSASYGYTF
TRBD2	-	TRBV4-2	TRBJ2-1	TGTGCCAGCAGCCAATTTCCCCGAGCGGGAGTGGGTAGTGAGCAGTTCTTC	CASSQFPRAGVGSEQFF
-	many	TRBV7-3	TRBJ2-1	TGTGCCAGCAGCTTACACTCGGGGGGCCTCGGTGAGCAGTTCTTC	CASSLHSGGLGEQFF
TRBD1	many	TRBV5-1	TRBJ1-2	TGCGCCAGCAGCTTGGGCGACAAGGGGGCATATGGCTACACCTTC	CASSLGDKGAYGYTF
TRBD1	-	TRBV9	TRBJ2-5	TGTGCCAGCAGCCTCACCGGGACAGAACAAGAGACCCAGTACTTC	CASSLTGTEQETQYF
TRBD1	many	TRBV15	TRBJ1-2	TGTGCCACCAGCAGAGATTTTCAGGGACAGGAGGTTAGATCCTATGGCTACACCTTC	CATSRDFQGQEVRSYGYTF
TRBD2	-	TRBV5-1	TRBJ2-7	TGCGCCAGCAGCTGGGACAGAGGACTAGCGGGAAAGGACGAGCAGTACTTC	CASSWDRGLAGKDEQYF
TRBD1	many	TRBV7-7	TRBJ2-7	TGTGCCAGCAGCCCCTCCCCGACAGGGGAGGCCTACGAGCAGTACTTC	CASSPSPTGEAYEQYF
TRBD1	-	TRBV3-1	TRBJ2-7	TGTGCCAGCAGCGAAGGGACAGGGGGCGAGCAGTACTTC	CASSEGTGGEQYF
TRBD2	-	TRBV7-2	TRBJ2-7	TGTGCCAGCAGTCCCCGTAGCGGGGAGGAGTACGAGCAGTACTTC	CASSPRSGEEYEQYF
-	few	TRBV6-1	TRBJ1-1	TGTGCCAGCAGGAGGGGGGGGGAGAACACTGAAGCTTTCTTT	CASRRGGENTEAFF